This T cell receptor (beta chain) was found in a study of vaccination effects on CD4 cells after COVID-19. Study background: Post-vaccine sampling occurred a median 72 days after the second dose. Study conclusions and caveats: The study got few convalescent patients and did not collect any early post-infection timepoints.

Assay used: immunoSEQ multiplex PCR; TCRdb lists only in-frame clones, some missing. This sample has 50,000 to 60,000 clones, with about 78% found just once. About this clone: Its antigen is undetermined.

V lost 3 bases and J 1 base, leaving 12 bases between the germline ends. From germline, CDR1 is LNHDA and CDR2 SQIVND (reference sequence). The CDR3 extends over 15 amino acids. The authors isolated CD4+ T cells after about eleven days of culture. As their vaccination, participants received two doses of either BNT162b2 or mRNA-1273. The source of this sequence is a human donor who received a COVID-19 vaccine. The chain recombines TRBV19 with TRBJ1-1, with D uncertain. This sample comprised CD4+ T cells from PBMCs cultured without peptide, obtained after COVID-19 vaccination. CDR3 protein: CASSISGRSNTEAFF. CDR3 DNA sequence: TGTGCCAGTAGTATTTCGGGTAGATCGAACACTGAAGCTTTCTTT. The entire variable domain, with the rest obtained from reference TRBV19 and TRBJ1-1, is as follows: DGGITQSPKYLFRKEGQNVTLSCEQNLNHDAMYWYRQDPGQGLRLIYYSQIVNDFQKGDIAEGYSVSREKKESFPLTVTSAQKNPTAFYLCASSISGRSNTEAFFGQGTRLTVV.